The subject of this entry is one TCR beta chain. With 5 bases removed from V and 7 bases from J, the gap between germline ends came to 20 bases. This CDR3 contains 15 residues. Germline V lookup: CDR1 DFQATT, CDR2 SNEGSKA (reference sequence). This specimen comes from a study of blood T cells in healthy people across ages. Study in general: Capture via template switching afforded approximately one barcoded beta molecule per two T cells.

It was with a sample-barcoded 5' primer and a J-beta primer mix that a second PCR of roughly 7 to 12 cycles was run. TCRdb reprocessed the 5' RACE reads via MiXCR and lists one record per CDR3 protein. In the table there are around 1,100,000 distinct CDR3 sequences, about two fifths of which are singletons. The source material was blood. This sequence originates from a man aged 18 to 30 in good health. The chain links TRBV20-1 to TRBJ2-2, with D tentatively TRBD1 (6 bases). The CDR3, as DNA: TGCAGTGCTGGGTCTGGGGGCGAAAGGATCGGGGAGCTGTTTTTT. Amino acid sequence: CSAGSGGERIGELFF.